This T cell receptor beta chain derives from a study of OX40 agonist ivuxolimab in advanced cancers. Study details: Every 2 weeks, patients got intravenous ivuxolimab at one of six dose levels (0.01-10 mg/kg).

Sequencing used immunoSEQ multiplex PCR; TCRdb keeps in-frame clones, though not all of them. The data show roughly 8,000 clones, 79% seen once. This clone is large by share. The sample here was CD4+ or CD8+ T cells sorted from blood, taken in a trial of the OX40 agonist ivuxolimab. The receptor's source is an adult with an advanced solid tumor such as melanoma, head and neck, liver or kidney cancer.

The CDR3 DNA sequence: TGTGCCAGCGGGATGGGGGAAGAGACCCAGTACTTC. This encodes CASGMGEETQYF. The chain joins TRBV7-9 to TRBJ2-5; tentatively, D is TRBD1 or TRBD2 (5 bases each). V gave up 8 bases and J gave up 3 bases, with 10 bases separating them. CDR3 size: 12 residues. Germline V lookup: CDR1 SEHNR, CDR2 FQNEAQ (reference sequence). The full variable domain, completed using reference TRBV7-9 and TRBJ2-5, is DTGVSQNPRHKITKRGQNVTFRCDPISEHNRLYWYRQTLGQGPEFLTYFQNEAQLEKSRLLSDRFSAERPKGSFSTLEIQRTEQGDSAMYLCASGMGEETQYFGPGTRLLVL.